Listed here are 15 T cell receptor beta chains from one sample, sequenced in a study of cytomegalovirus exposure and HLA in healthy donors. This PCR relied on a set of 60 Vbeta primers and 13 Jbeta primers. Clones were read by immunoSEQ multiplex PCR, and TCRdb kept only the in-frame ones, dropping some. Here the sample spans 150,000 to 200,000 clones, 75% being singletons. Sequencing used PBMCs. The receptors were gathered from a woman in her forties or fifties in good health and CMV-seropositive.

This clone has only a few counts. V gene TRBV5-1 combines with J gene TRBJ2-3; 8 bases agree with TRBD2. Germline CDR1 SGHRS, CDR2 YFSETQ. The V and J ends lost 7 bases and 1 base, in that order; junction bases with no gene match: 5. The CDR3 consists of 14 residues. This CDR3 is CASAGLAGTDTQYF. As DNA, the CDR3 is TGCGCCAGCGCCGGACTAGCCGGCACAGATACGCAGTATTTT.

The CDR3, as DNA: TGTGCCAGCAGTGAACCCGCTAGGTCGCCACCCCTCCACTTT. Its translation is CASSEPARSPPLHF. The gene calls are TRBV6-1 and TRBJ1-6; D remains unclear. The V end lost 2 bases, the J end lost 11 bases, and 13 bases lay between the germline ends. Germline loops: CDR1 MNHNS, CDR2 SASEGT. The CDR3 contains 14 residues.

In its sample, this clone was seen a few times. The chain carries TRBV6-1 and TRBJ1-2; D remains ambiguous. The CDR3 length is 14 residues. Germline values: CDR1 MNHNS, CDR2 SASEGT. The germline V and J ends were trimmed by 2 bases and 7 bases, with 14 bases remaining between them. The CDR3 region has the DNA TGTGCCAGCAGTGAATGGGCGGAGGTGGGTGGCTACACCTTC. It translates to CASSEWAEVGGYTF.

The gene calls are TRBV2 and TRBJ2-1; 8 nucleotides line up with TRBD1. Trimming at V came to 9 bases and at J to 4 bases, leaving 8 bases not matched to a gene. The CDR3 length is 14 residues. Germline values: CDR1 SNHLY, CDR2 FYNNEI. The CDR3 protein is CASATGQVYNEQFF. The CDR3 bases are TGTGCCAGTGCTACGGGACAGGTATACAATGAGCAGTTCTTC.

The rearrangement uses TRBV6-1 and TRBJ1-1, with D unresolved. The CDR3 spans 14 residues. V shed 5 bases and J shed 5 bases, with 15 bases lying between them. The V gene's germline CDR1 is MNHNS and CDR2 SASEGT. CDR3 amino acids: CASSLRQVSTEAFF. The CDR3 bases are TGTGCCAGCAGTCTAAGGCAGGTATCGACTGAAGCTTTCTTT.

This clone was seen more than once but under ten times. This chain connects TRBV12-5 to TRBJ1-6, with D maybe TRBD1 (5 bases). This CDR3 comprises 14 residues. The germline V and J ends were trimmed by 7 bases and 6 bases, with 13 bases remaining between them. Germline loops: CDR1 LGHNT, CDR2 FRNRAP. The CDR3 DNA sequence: TGTGCTAGTGCCCGCGACAGTTCTAATTCACCCCTCCACTTT. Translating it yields CASARDSSNSPLHF.

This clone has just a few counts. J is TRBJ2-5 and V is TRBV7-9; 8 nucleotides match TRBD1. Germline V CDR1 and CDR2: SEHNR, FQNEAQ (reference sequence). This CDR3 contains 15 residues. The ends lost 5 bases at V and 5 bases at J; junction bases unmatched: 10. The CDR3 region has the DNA TGTGCCAGCAGCCTGCAGACAGGGGTCGACGAGACCCAGTACTTC. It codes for CASSLQTGVDETQYF.

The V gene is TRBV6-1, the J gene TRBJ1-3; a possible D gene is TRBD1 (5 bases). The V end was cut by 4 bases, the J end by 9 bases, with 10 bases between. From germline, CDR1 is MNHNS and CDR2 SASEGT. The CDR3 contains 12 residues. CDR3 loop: CASSVGGTTIYF. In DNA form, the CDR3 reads TGTGCCAGCAGTGTGGGGGGTACCACCATATATTTT.

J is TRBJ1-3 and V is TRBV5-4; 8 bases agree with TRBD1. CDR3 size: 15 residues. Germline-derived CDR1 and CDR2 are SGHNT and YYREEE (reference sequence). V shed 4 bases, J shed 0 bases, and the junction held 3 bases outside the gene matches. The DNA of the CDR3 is TGTGCCAGCAGCACCGGACAGGGCTCTGGAAACACCATATATTTT. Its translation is CASSTGQGSGNTIYF.

The CDR3: CASSRGGHEKLFF. The CDR3 coding sequence is TGTGCCAGCAGCCGGGGGGGGCATGAAAAACTGTTTTTT. V is TRBV7-9 and J is TRBJ1-4, with D tentatively TRBD1 (6 bases). Germline V gives CDR1 SEHNR, CDR2 FQNEAQ (reference sequence). The CDR3 is 13 residues long. V was pared by 5 bases and J by 6 bases, with 10 bases between.

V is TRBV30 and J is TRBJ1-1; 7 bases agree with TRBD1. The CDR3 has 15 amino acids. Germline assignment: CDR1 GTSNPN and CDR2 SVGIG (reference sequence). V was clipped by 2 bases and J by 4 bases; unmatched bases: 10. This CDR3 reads CAWSRSAGGPTEAFF. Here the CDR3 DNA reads TGTGCCTGGAGTCGGTCGGCAGGGGGACCCACTGAAGCTTTCTTT.

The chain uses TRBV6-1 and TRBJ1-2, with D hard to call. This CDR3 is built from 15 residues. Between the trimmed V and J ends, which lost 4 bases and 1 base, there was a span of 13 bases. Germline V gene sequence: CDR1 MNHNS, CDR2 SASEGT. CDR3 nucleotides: TGTGCCAGCAGTGTAAGGGAGACACTTAACTATGGCTACACCTTC. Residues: CASSVRETLNYGYTF.

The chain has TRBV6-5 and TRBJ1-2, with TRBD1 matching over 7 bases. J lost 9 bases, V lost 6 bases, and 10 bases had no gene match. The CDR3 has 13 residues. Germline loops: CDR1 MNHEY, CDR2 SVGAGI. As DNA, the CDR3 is TGTGCCAGCAGAATGACAGGGACCAGTAGCTACACCTTC. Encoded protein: CASRMTGTSSYTF.

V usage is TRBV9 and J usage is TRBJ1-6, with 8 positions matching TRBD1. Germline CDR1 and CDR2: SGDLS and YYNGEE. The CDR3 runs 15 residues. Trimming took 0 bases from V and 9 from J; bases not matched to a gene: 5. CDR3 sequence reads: CASSVESGGASPLHF. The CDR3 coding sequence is TGTGCCAGCAGCGTAGAGTCAGGGGGCGCTTCACCCCTCCACTTT.

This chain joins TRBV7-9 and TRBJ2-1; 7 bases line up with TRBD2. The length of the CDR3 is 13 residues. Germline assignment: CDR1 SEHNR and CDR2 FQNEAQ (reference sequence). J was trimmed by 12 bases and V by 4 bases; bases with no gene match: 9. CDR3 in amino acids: CASSSPLARGQFF. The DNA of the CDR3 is TGTGCCAGCAGCTCTCCACTAGCGAGGGGGCAGTTCTTC.